The present T cell receptor (beta chain) was sequenced within a study of blood T cell repertoires in COVID-19. At the level of the study: Researchers got acute and convalescent COVID-19 samples from the United States, Italy and Spain. In each case, the material was cDNA or gDNA derived from T cells, B-cell-depleted T cells, or PBMCs.

As originally analysed: Researchers report that nucleated cell counts were estimated from reference gene primer amplification. The method was immunoSEQ multiplex PCR; TCRdb's version includes in-frame clones alone and lacks a portion of them. The V and J calls and clone size are taken from that table; D and trimming were inferred from the DNA. Seen here are some 130,000 clones, more than 75% observed once, and the top ten hold roughly 3.7%. The CDR3 extends over 12 amino acids. V was clipped by 2 bases and J by 0 bases, with 4 bases between them. The germline gives CDR1 GTSNPN, CDR2 SVGIG (reference sequence).

The TCR sequence derives from a man aged 50 to 59 with active COVID-19. This chain uses TRBV30 with TRBJ1-1; D is uncertain. Sequencing was carried out using peripheral blood. This chain's CDR3 is CAWSSLNTEAFF. CDR3 sequence (DNA): TGTGCCTGGAGTAGCCTGAACACTGAAGCTTTCTTT. The whole variable domain, remainder taken from reference TRBV30 and TRBJ1-1, is SQTIHQWPATLVQPVGSPLSLECTVEGTSNPNLYWYRQAAGRGLQLLFYSVGIGQISSEVPQNLSASRPQDRQFILSSKKLLLSDSGFYLCAWSSLNTEAFFGQGTRLTVV.